The clone carrying this T cell receptor beta chain has just one count. Once extracted for a subset, genomic DNA was divided evenly among several immunoSEQ plates. The authors ran unsorted PBMC replicate PCRs on around 320 ng DNA, about 30,000 T cell genomes. Under the authors' procedure: ImmunoSEQ output lacked quality scores and full-length reads, limiting matched filtering. Method: immunoSEQ multiplex PCR; TCRdb's copy keeps in-frame clones and lacks some. For V, J and clone size, that table is used; D and trimming come from the DNA. The repertoire holds around 450,000 clones, around 75% seen once, with about 12% in the top ten. This sample was included in a study of shared clonotypes between healthy human individuals. Per the germline V gene, CDR1 is MNHEY and CDR2 is SMNVEV (reference sequence). This CDR3 region has 14 residues. The V end lost 0 bases, the J end lost 2 bases, and 7 bases lay between the germline ends.

The sample was PBMCs. This clonotype originated in a woman aged 40 to 50 in good health. Some clones in this sample may be carry-over from other donors' samples. The chain joins TRBV27 to TRBJ2-5; a possible D gene is TRBD1 (6 bases). For the CDR3, the DNA is TGTGCCAGCAGTTTATCCGGACAGCAAGAGACCCAGTACTTC. Its translation: CASSLSGQQETQYF.